The rows below give T cell receptor beta chains drawn from one sample of a study of regulatory T cells in long-lasting Graves disease. TCRdb passed the multiplex PCR reads through MiXCR, listing each CDR3 protein once. The profile shows a few hundred thousand distinct CDR3 sequences, about 25% of them singletons. The material sequenced was peripheral blood mononuclear cells (PBMCs), taken when the disease was refractory, from a patient treated with antithyroid drugs. All receptors come from a female donor with Graves disease. Both conserved end residues are part of each CDR3. Fields, in order: CDR3 DNA, CDR3 protein, D gene, V gene, clone size, J gene. A D gene is named only where the DNA matches it firmly. Clone size is given for some rows only: seen once, a few or many times, or a class if the clone is expanded.

DNA: TGTGCCAGCAGCTCAGGACTAGCGGGAGGCGCAGATACGCAGTATTTT
CDR3: CASSSGLAGGADTQYF
D: TRBD2
V: TRBV7-2
size: NA
J: TRBJ2-3

DNA: TGCAGCGTGAACAGGGGTCCCTATGGCTACACCTTC
CDR3: CSVNRGPYGYTF
D: TRBD1
V: TRBV29-1
size: few
J: TRBJ1-2

DNA: TGTGCCAGCAGCTTATCGCCCGGGGCAGGGCTAAGCAATCAGCCCCAGCATTTT
CDR3: CASSLSPGAGLSNQPQHF
D: NA
V: TRBV7-2
size: NA
J: TRBJ1-5

DNA: TGTGCCAGCTGCCGGGGACAGGGAGCCACTAATGAAAAACTGTTTTTT
CDR3: CASCRGQGATNEKLFF
D: TRBD1
V: TRBV5-6
size: few
J: TRBJ1-4

DNA: TGTGCCAGCAGTTTCGCTACCAACAATGAGCAGTTCTTC
CDR3: CASSFATNNEQFF
D: NA
V: TRBV28
size: NA
J: TRBJ2-1

DNA: TGTGCCAGCTCACCACCTGGACAGAAACCTTACGAGCAGTACTTC
CDR3: CASSPPGQKPYEQYF
D: NA
V: TRBV18
size: NA
J: TRBJ2-7

DNA: TGTGCCATCAGTGAGTCGGGAAGTACTTGGGGTGAAGCTTTCTTT
CDR3: CAISESGSTWGEAFF
D: NA
V: TRBV10-3
size: many
J: TRBJ1-1

DNA: TGCGCCAGCAGTTTGGGCGCGGGCCAGTCCTACAATGAGCAGTTCTTC
CDR3: CASSLGAGQSYNEQFF
D: NA
V: TRBV5-1
size: few
J: TRBJ2-1

DNA: TGTGCCAGCACCGAACAGGGGGTCAGCTCCTACAAGCAGTACTTC
CDR3: CASTEQGVSSYKQYF
D: TRBD1
V: TRBV28
size: many
J: TRBJ2-7

DNA: TGCAGCGTTGAAAACGGGGCAGAGCTGTTTTTT
CDR3: CSVENGAELFF
D: NA
V: TRBV29-1
size: many
J: TRBJ2-2

DNA: TGCGCCAGCAGCCCGAGTGGGCAGGCGTGGAACACCATATATTTT
CDR3: CASSPSGQAWNTIYF
D: NA
V: TRBV4-1
size: NA
J: TRBJ1-3

DNA: TGTGCCACCAGCAGAGACCGTAATGAAAAACTGTTTTTT
CDR3: CATSRDRNEKLFF
D: NA
V: TRBV15
size: many
J: TRBJ1-4

DNA: TGTGCCAGCAGCTTTCCAGGGGATACCTACGAGCAGTACTTC
CDR3: CASSFPGDTYEQYF
D: NA
V: TRBV7-9
size: few
J: TRBJ2-7

DNA: TGCGCCAGCAGCCTGAGCAGGGACCAAGATGCGGAGACCCAGTACTTC
CDR3: CASSLSRDQDAETQYF
D: NA
V: TRBV4-1
size: NA
J: TRBJ2-5

DNA: TGTGCCAGCAGAGTTTCCGCAGACAGCTCTCACTATGGCTACACCTTC
CDR3: CASRVSADSSHYGYTF
D: NA
V: TRBV6-1
size: few
J: TRBJ1-2

DNA: TGTGCCAGCACCCTGGACAGGGAGGCTGGAAACACCATATATTTT
CDR3: CASTLDREAGNTIYF
D: TRBD1
V: TRBV12-3/TRBV12-4
size: NA
J: TRBJ1-3

DNA: TGCAGCGTTGAAGGGGACAGGGGAAGGGCAGAGACCCAGTACTTC
CDR3: CSVEGDRGRAETQYF
D: TRBD1
V: TRBV29-1
size: many
J: TRBJ2-5

DNA: TGCGCCAGCAGCTTGGGAGGTCGGGCTTTCTTT
CDR3: CASSLGGRAFF
D: NA
V: TRBV5-1
size: NA
J: TRBJ1-1

DNA: TGTGCCTGGAGCCTTTCTGACGGTCAATGGTACGAGCAGTACTTC
CDR3: CAWSLSDGQWYEQYF
D: NA
V: TRBV30
size: few
J: TRBJ2-7

DNA: TGTGCCAGCAGCCAATCCCAGAGCTACGAGCAGTACTTC
CDR3: CASSQSQSYEQYF
D: NA
V: TRBV6-1
size: few
J: TRBJ2-7

DNA: TGCAGCGTTGGTCGGACAGCCACCGTTGGAGAGACCCAGTACTTC
CDR3: CSVGRTATVGETQYF
D: NA
V: TRBV29-1
size: many
J: TRBJ2-5

DNA: TGCAGTGCTAGAGATCTAGCGGCGGAGCTGTTTTTT
CDR3: CSARDLAAELFF
D: TRBD2
V: TRBV20-1
size: few
J: TRBJ2-2

DNA: TGTGCCAGCCCCCGAAGGGACAACACCGGGGAGCTGTTTTTT
CDR3: CASPRRDNTGELFF
D: NA
V: TRBV18
size: NA
J: TRBJ2-2

DNA: TGCAGTGCTCCGGCGGGGAACGAGCAGTACTTC
CDR3: CSAPAGNEQYF
D: NA
V: TRBV20-1
size: NA
J: TRBJ2-7

DNA: TGTGCCAGCCATACCGGTAGCCCCCAAGAGACCCAGTACTTC
CDR3: CASHTGSPQETQYF
D: NA
V: TRBV6-2/TRBV6-3
size: many
J: TRBJ2-5

DNA: TGTGCCAGCAGATCTCAGGGATTGCGCAGGGAGCTGTTTTTT
CDR3: CASRSQGLRRELFF
D: NA
V: TRBV6-1
size: few
J: TRBJ2-2

DNA: TGTGCCAGCAGAACTTCTAGCGGGAGGAGGCCAGATACGCAGTATTTT
CDR3: CASRTSSGRRPDTQYF
D: TRBD2
V: TRBV6-1
size: NA
J: TRBJ2-3

DNA: TGTGCCAGCTCACCGCCGGGCGGCTTGAACACTGAAGCTTTCTTT
CDR3: CASSPPGGLNTEAFF
D: NA
V: TRBV18
size: few
J: TRBJ1-1

DNA: TGCAGTGCCCATGGTTCTACAGATACGCAGTATTTT
CDR3: CSAHGSTDTQYF
D: NA
V: TRBV20-1
size: NA
J: TRBJ2-3

DNA: TGTGCCAGCAGTAGAGGGACTTCCTCCTCCGGCGGCTCCTACGAGCAGTACTTC
CDR3: CASSRGTSSSGGSYEQYF
D: NA
V: TRBV6-2/TRBV6-3
size: many
J: TRBJ2-7

DNA: TGTGCCAGCAGTTTAAGAAGGCGCGGGGCCAACGTCCTGACTTTC
CDR3: CASSLRRRGANVLTF
D: NA
V: TRBV12-3/TRBV12-4
size: many
J: TRBJ2-6

DNA: TGTGCCAGCAGCCAAGTTACTAGCGGGAGTTCCGACGAGCAGTACTTC
CDR3: CASSQVTSGSSDEQYF
D: TRBD2
V: TRBV3-1
size: many
J: TRBJ2-7

DNA: TGTGCCAGCAGTTTAGGAGAACAGGCTGCCTACGAGCAGTACTTC
CDR3: CASSLGEQAAYEQYF
D: NA
V: TRBV28
size: many
J: TRBJ2-7

DNA: TGTGCCAGCAGCGTCCCGGCAGGGGCTGGCTACGAGCAGTACTTC
CDR3: CASSVPAGAGYEQYF
D: NA
V: TRBV9
size: few
J: TRBJ2-7

DNA: TGCGCCAGCAGCTTGCGTTCCGGGTTCAATGGCTACACCTTC
CDR3: CASSLRSGFNGYTF
D: NA
V: TRBV5-1
size: many
J: TRBJ1-2

DNA: TGTGCCAGCAGGTCAGCGGGCACATCGGGCGAGCAGTACTTC
CDR3: CASRSAGTSGEQYF
D: NA
V: TRBV12-3/TRBV12-4
size: many
J: TRBJ2-7

DNA: TGTGCCAGCTCACCGGACGGGAGTTCACAAGAGACCCAGTACTTC
CDR3: CASSPDGSSQETQYF
D: NA
V: TRBV18
size: NA
J: TRBJ2-5

DNA: TGTGCCTGGAGTAGGGGGAACTCTGGTGAAAAACTGTTTTTT
CDR3: CAWSRGNSGEKLFF
D: NA
V: TRBV30
size: few
J: TRBJ1-4

DNA: TGTGCCAGCAGCCATGGACAGAAAGAGACCCAGTACTTC
CDR3: CASSHGQKETQYF
D: NA
V: TRBV7-9
size: NA
J: TRBJ2-5

DNA: TGTGCCAGCAGTTACTCGAGGCTAGCCTTCAATGAGCAGTTCTTC
CDR3: CASSYSRLAFNEQFF
D: NA
V: TRBV6-5
size: NA
J: TRBJ2-1

DNA: TGCAGTGCTAGTAGGCAACCCTCCGGGGAGCTGTTTTTT
CDR3: CSASRQPSGELFF
D: NA
V: TRBV20-1
size: NA
J: TRBJ2-2

DNA: TGCGCCAGCAGCCCGGAGGGTCGTGGCTACACCTTC
CDR3: CASSPEGRGYTF
D: NA
V: TRBV5-1
size: NA
J: TRBJ1-2

DNA: TGTGCCAGCAGTAACCCGGGGACAGCATACAATCAGCCCCAGCATTTT
CDR3: CASSNPGTAYNQPQHF
D: TRBD1
V: TRBV6-1
size: few
J: TRBJ1-5

DNA: TGCAGTGCTAGAGGGGTCGTTATCACAGATACGCAGTATTTT
CDR3: CSARGVVITDTQYF
D: NA
V: TRBV20-1
size: NA
J: TRBJ2-3

DNA: TGTGCCTGGAGAGACAGGATCGGGACAGGGCAAGAGACCCAGTACTTC
CDR3: CAWRDRIGTGQETQYF
D: TRBD1
V: TRBV30
size: many
J: TRBJ2-5

DNA: TGTGCCTGGAGTGTACTGGACAGGGAAGCTTTCTTT
CDR3: CAWSVLDREAFF
D: TRBD1
V: TRBV30
size: few
J: TRBJ1-1

DNA: TGTGCCAGCAGCGATCCCGGGCGGGGGGCGGGAGAGACCCAGTACTTC
CDR3: CASSDPGRGAGETQYF
D: TRBD2
V: TRBV7-2
size: NA
J: TRBJ2-5

DNA: TGCAGTGCTACATCAAAGTCTGAAGCTTTCTTT
CDR3: CSATSKSEAFF
D: NA
V: TRBV20-1
size: many
J: TRBJ1-1

DNA: TGTGCCAGCAGAACCCGACAGGACCAAGAGACCCAGTACTTC
CDR3: CASRTRQDQETQYF
D: NA
V: TRBV6-1
size: few
J: TRBJ2-5

DNA: TGTGCCAGCAGAACACCCCCAGGAGCGGGAGGGCCTTATGAGCAGTTCTTC
CDR3: CASRTPPGAGGPYEQFF
D: TRBD2
V: TRBV6-1
size: few
J: TRBJ2-1